The 18 T cell receptor beta chains in this list originate from one sample, sequenced in a study of CD8+CD57+ T cells in acquired aplastic anemia (dated by TCRdb to the late 2010s). Flow cytometry had shown CD8+CD57+ cell expansion in the patients selected for sequencing. The instrument was an Illumina HiSeq 2000. Genomic DNA was used as template for profiling of TCR beta VDJ combinations and CDR3 sequences. The raw public data were reprocessed by TCRdb itself: fastp quality trimming at Q25, MiXCR clonotype calling, in-frame beta chains only. Records with the same CDR3 protein are collapsed into one entry carrying the most frequent genes and DNA. Recorded for this sample are 180,000 or so distinct CDR3 sequences; roughly 65% of them occurred a single time. Of the sample, about 44% falls within the top ten clones. Sequencing was done on a sample of sorted CD4+, CD8+, or CD8+CD57+ T cells (not recorded which) from PBMCs. The source is a human donor with aplastic anemia.

The chain has TRBV20-1 and TRBJ1-6; maybe TRBD1 (5 bases). Germline V gene data show CDR1 as DFQATT and CDR2 as SNEGSKA (reference sequence). V dropped 1 base and J dropped 0 bases, with 10 bases sitting between them. The CDR3 totals 16 residues. The DNA of the CDR3 is TGCAGTGCTAGAGCCAGCGGGACCTCCTATAATTCACCCCTCCACTTT. Amino acid sequence: CSARASGTSYNSPLHF.

Concerning this clonotype itself: At one end, the junction sequence differs from germline, possibly due to a read error. The chain joins TRBV20-1 to TRBJ1-5, with TRBD1 matching over 8 bases. Germline assignment: CDR1 DFQATT and CDR2 SNEGSKA (reference sequence). The CDR3 is 11 amino acids. The CDR3 loop is CSARSGQGLGF. DNA of the CDR3: TGCAGTGCTAGATCTGGACAGGGACTAGGCTTT.

This clonotype was found many times. V is TRBV7-9 and J is TRBJ2-7; D is ambiguous. The CDR3 has 13 amino acids. Germline assignment: CDR1 SEHNR and CDR2 FQNEAQ (reference sequence). The ends were cut back, 1 base at V and 4 bases at J, with 8 bases in the middle. CDR3 DNA sequence: TGTGCCAGCAGCTTAGGGACGCCATACGAGCAGTACTTC. Encoded protein: CASSLGTPYEQYF.

The CDR3 nucleotides are TGTGCCAGCAGAGGTCCAGCTTCCTACAATGAGCAGTTCTTC. Translation gives CASRGPASYNEQFF. This rearrangement joins TRBV12-3 or TRBV12-4 to TRBJ2-1; D ambiguous. V dropped 6 bases and J dropped 1 base, with 10 bases sitting between them. The CDR3 is made up of 14 amino acids.

The chain is built from TRBV11-2 and TRBJ2-1; 8 bases agree with TRBD1. The V gene end was trimmed by 9 bases and the J gene end by 10 bases; junction bases not matched to a gene: 11. The germline V gene has CDR1 SGHAT and CDR2 FQNNGV. The CDR3 spans 13 residues. Here the CDR3 DNA reads TGTGCCAGTTCAGGGGGCAACGGAGTGGAGCAGTTCTTC. Residues: CASSGGNGVEQFF.

This clonotype was seen ten or more times. The V and J genes are TRBV9 and TRBJ1-1, with D unclear. The V and J ends lost 4 bases and 1 base respectively, with 8 bases between them. This CDR3 has 13 amino acids. Germline V lookup: CDR1 SGDLS, CDR2 YYNGEE. CDR3 region: CASSTRGNTEAFF. The CDR3 DNA sequence: TGTGCCAGCAGCACCCGTGGGAACACTGAAGCTTTCTTT.

There are many counts of this clonotype. The chain combines TRBV19 with TRBJ1-4; TRBD1 matches at 7 bases. The CDR3 is made up of 16 amino acids. V trimming: 2 bases; J trimming: 5 bases; junction bases outside the gene matches: 8. Germline values: CDR1 LNHDA, CDR2 SQIVND (reference sequence). CDR3 region: CASSISAGGYNEKLFF. CDR3 DNA sequence: TGTGCCAGTAGTATATCGGCAGGGGGTTACAATGAAAAACTGTTTTTT.

DNA of the CDR3: TGTGCCAGCAGGGTATCTGGTGTCTCGACTGAAGCTTTCTTT. This sequence encodes CASRVSGVSTEAFF. This chain links TRBV7-2 with TRBJ1-1; D gene uncertain. V dropped 6 bases and J dropped 5 bases, with 16 bases sitting between them. Per the germline V gene, CDR1 is SGHTA and CDR2 is FQGNSA. This CDR3 contains 14 residues.

The gene calls are TRBV2 and TRBJ2-1, with TRBD1 identical over 9 bases. CDR3 length: 14 residues. The germline V gene has CDR1 SNHLY and CDR2 FYNNEI. The V and J ends lost 7 bases and 7 bases, in that order; junction bases with no gene match: 8. The DNA of the CDR3 is TGTGCCAGCAACGGACAGGGGAGTGATAATGAGCAGTTCTTC. Protein: CASNGQGSDNEQFF.

The chain carries TRBV7-2 and TRBJ1-2; D is ambiguous. The CDR3 totals 14 residues. Trimming shortened V by 1 base and J by 6 bases, and 12 bases separated the two germline ends. Germline V CDR1 and CDR2: SGHTA, FQGNSA. The CDR3, as DNA: TGTGCCAGCAGCTTAGACGTAGTCCCTAATGGCTACACCTTC. It specifies CASSLDVVPNGYTF.

This clonotype has only a few counts. The chain couples TRBV7-9 to TRBJ2-7, with D perhaps matching TRBD2 (7 bases). Germline V gives CDR1 SEHNR, CDR2 FQNEAQ (reference sequence). Between the trimmed V and J ends, which lost 1 base and 1 base, there was a span of 11 bases. CDR3 length: 15 amino acids. The CDR3 DNA is TGTGCCAGCAGCTTAGGCGGGGGCTTTTCCTACGAGCAGTACTTC. Protein sequence: CASSLGGGFSYEQYF.

This clonotype was seen a few times. The genes are TRBV25-1 and TRBJ1-2; possibly TRBD1 for D (5 bases). The CDR3 extends over 11 amino acids. The germline V gene encodes CDR1 MGHDK and CDR2 SYGVNS. Trimming took off 7 bases at V and 12 bases at J, with 15 bases between the two ends. The CDR3 loop reads CASKGRMWDTF. The DNA for the CDR3 is TGTGCCAGCAAGGGGCGGATGTGGGACACCTTC.

This clonotype was counted a few times. The V gene is TRBV10-1, the J gene TRBJ1-1; D may be TRBD1 (5 bases). CDR1 is WNHNN and CDR2 is SYGVQD in the germline V gene (reference sequence). V lost 6 bases to trimming and J lost 3 bases, with 11 bases between them. The CDR3 covers 13 residues. The CDR3, as DNA: TGCGCCAGCAGCGACGCGGGGGACACTGAAGCTTTCTTT. Amino acid sequence: CASSDAGDTEAFF.

This clonotype was picked up a small number of times. J is TRBJ1-2 and V is TRBV2, with D possibly being TRBD1 (6 bases). The CDR3 loop spans 14 amino acids. Germline lookup yields CDR1 SNHLY and CDR2 FYNNEI. V was cut by 1 base and J by 3 bases, with 9 bases left in between. The CDR3 DNA reads TGTGCCAGCAGTGAAGTTCCAGGGGACTATGGCTACACCTTC. This sequence encodes CASSEVPGDYGYTF.

This chain uses TRBV19 with TRBJ1-2; 9 nucleotides match TRBD1. The ends lost 6 bases at V and 5 bases at J; junction bases unmatched: 7. The CDR3 covers 14 residues. The germline gives CDR1 LNHDA, CDR2 SQIVND (reference sequence). CDR3 nucleotide sequence: TGTGCCAGTAGCCCCACGGGGACAGGGTATGGCTACACCTTC. This encodes CASSPTGTGYGYTF.

This chain uses TRBV15 with TRBJ2-1, with TRBD2 identical over 12 bases. The junction had 8 bases not matched to a gene; V was cut back by 5 bases and J by 9 bases. This CDR3 comprises 15 residues. From germline, CDR1 is LNHNV and CDR2 YYDKDF (reference sequence). The CDR3 coding sequence is TGTGCCACCAGCGCCCGACTAGCGGGGGAGGGTGAGCAGTTCTTC. This sequence encodes CATSARLAGEGEQFF.

This rearrangement joins TRBV4-1 to TRBJ1-2; TRBD1 matches at 8 bases. CDR1 is MGHRA, CDR2 YSYEKL, per germline. V was pared by 4 bases and J by 6 bases, with 7 bases of the junction left unmatched. There are 14 residues in the CDR3. CDR3 nucleotide sequence: TGCGCCAGCAGCCCCCAGGACAGGGAACATGGCTACACCTTC. Encoded protein: CASSPQDREHGYTF.

This clonotype occurred a few times. V and J are TRBV7-3 and TRBJ2-1; D is possibly TRBD2 (6 bases). CDR1 is SGHTA, CDR2 FQGTGA, per germline. Deletions cut 6 bases from V and 4 bases from J, with 13 bases between. This CDR3 has 14 residues. The chain's CDR3 is CASRLSGVYNEQFF. CDR3 coding DNA: TGTGCCAGCAGGCTCTCGGGGGTATACAATGAGCAGTTCTTC.